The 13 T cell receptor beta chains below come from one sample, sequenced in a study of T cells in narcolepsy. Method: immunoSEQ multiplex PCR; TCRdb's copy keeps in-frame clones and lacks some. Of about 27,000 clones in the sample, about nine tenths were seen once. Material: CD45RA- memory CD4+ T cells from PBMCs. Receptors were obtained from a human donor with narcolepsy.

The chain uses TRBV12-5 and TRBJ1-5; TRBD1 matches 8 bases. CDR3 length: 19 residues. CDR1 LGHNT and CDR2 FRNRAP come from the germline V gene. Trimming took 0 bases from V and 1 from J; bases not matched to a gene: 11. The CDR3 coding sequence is TGTGCTAGTGGTTTGGTACGGGGACAGGTAGGGTACAGCAATCAGCCCCAGCATTTT. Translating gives CASGLVRGQVGYSNQPQHF.

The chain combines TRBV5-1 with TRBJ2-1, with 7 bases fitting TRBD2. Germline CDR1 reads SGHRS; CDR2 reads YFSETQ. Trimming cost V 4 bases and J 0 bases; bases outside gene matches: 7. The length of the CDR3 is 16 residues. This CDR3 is CASSASGVGSYNEQFF. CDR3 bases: TGCGCCAGCAGCGCAAGCGGGGTGGGCTCCTACAATGAGCAGTTCTTC. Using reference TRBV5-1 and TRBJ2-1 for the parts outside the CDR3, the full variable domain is KAGVTQTPRYLIKTRGQQVTLSCSPISGHRSVSWYQQTPGQGLQFLFEYFSETQRNKGNFPGRFSGRQFSNSRSEMNVSTLELGDSALYLCASSASGVGSYNEQFFGPGTRLTVL.

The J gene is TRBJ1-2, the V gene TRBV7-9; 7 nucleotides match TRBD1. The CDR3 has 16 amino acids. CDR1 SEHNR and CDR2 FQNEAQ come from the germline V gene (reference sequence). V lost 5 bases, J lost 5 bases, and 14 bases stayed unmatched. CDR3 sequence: CASSPQTGRLHYGYTF. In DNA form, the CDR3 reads TGTGCCAGCAGCCCACAGACAGGGCGTCTGCATTATGGCTACACCTTC.

CDR3 in amino acids: CASSPKQGDGDTEAFF. CDR3 bases: TGTGCCAGCTCACCGAAACAGGGGGACGGGGACACTGAAGCTTTCTTT. V gene TRBV18 combines with J gene TRBJ1-1; 8 nucleotides agree with TRBD1. The germline gives CDR1 KGHSH, CDR2 LQKENI. The CDR3 contains 16 residues. Trimming cost V 3 bases and J 3 bases; bases outside gene matches: 9. The whole variable domain, filled in from reference TRBV18 and TRBJ1-1, reads NAGVMQNPRHLVRRRGQEARLRCSPMKGHSHVYWYRQLPEEGLKFMVYLQKENIIDESGMPKERFSAEFPKEGPSILRIQQVVRGDSAAYFCASSPKQGDGDTEAFFGQGTRLTVV.

CDR3 sequence: CASSSPAGTGEKAFF. As DNA, the CDR3 is TGTGCCAGCAGTTCACCGGCCGGGACAGGGGAAAAAGCTTTCTTT. The V call is TRBV28, the J call TRBJ1-1, with 10 bases aligning to TRBD1. Germline V gene lookup returns CDR1 MDHEN and CDR2 SYDVKM. The trim removed 4 bases at V and 9 bases at J, leaving 11 bases unmatched. The CDR3 has 15 residues. The full variable domain, its missing parts supplied by reference TRBV28 and TRBJ1-1, is DVKVTQSSRYLVKRTGEKVFLECVQDMDHENMFWYRQDPGLGLRLIYFSYDVKMKEKGDIPEGYSVSREKKERFSLILESASTNQTSMYLCASSSPAGTGEKAFFGQGTRLTVV.

CDR3 sequence: CASIRDTSGYEQYF. The CDR3 DNA sequence: TGTGCCAGCATTAGGGACACCTCGGGATACGAGCAGTACTTC. This rearrangement joins TRBV6-1 to TRBJ2-7; weak D call: TRBD1 (6 bases). The CDR3 loop spans 14 amino acids. In germline, CDR1 is MNHNS, CDR2 SASEGT. Trimming left V 7 bases short and J 4 bases short, with 17 bases between.

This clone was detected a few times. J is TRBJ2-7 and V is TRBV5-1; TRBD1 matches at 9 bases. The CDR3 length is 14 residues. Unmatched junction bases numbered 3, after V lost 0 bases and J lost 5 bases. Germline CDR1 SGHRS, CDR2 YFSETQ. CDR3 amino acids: CASSLDGQGNEQYV. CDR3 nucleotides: TGCGCCAGCAGCTTGGACGGACAGGGGAACGAGCAGTACGTC.

The CDR3 DNA follows: TGTGCCAGCAGCCCGATGGGGGGATCTGGGGAGCTGTTTTTT. Translation: CASSPMGGSGELFF. The chain uses TRBV7-6 and TRBJ2-2; perhaps TRBD2 as D (6 bases). Trimming took 5 bases from V and 8 from J, leaving 15 bases between them. This CDR3 spans 14 amino acids. Germline lookup yields CDR1 SGHVS and CDR2 FNYEAQ.

The CDR3 here is CASSALLGGNQPQHF. CDR3 sequence (DNA): TGTGCCAGCAGCGCCCTTTTGGGCGGCAATCAGCCCCAGCATTTT. V gene TRBV7-9 combines with J gene TRBJ1-5; D is unclear. The CDR3 totals 15 residues. V gave up 5 bases and J gave up 2 bases, with 13 bases separating them. Germline V gene lookup returns CDR1 SEHNR and CDR2 FQNEAQ (reference sequence).

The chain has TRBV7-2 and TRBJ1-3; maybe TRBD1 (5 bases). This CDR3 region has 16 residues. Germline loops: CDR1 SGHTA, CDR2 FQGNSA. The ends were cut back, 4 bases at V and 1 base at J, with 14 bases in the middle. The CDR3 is CASSSIPGLSGNTIYF. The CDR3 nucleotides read TGTGCCAGCAGCTCGATTCCGGGACTTTCTGGAAACACCATATATTTT. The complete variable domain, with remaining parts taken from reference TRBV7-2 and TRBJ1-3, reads GAGVSQSPSNKVTEKGKDVELRCDPISGHTALYWYRQSLGQGLEFLIYFQGNSAPDKSGLPSDRFSAERTGGSVSTLTIQRTQQEDSAVYLCASSSIPGLSGNTIYFGEGSWLTVV.

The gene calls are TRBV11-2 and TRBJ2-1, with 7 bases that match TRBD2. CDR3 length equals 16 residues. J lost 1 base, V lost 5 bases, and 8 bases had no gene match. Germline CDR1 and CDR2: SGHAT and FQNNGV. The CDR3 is CASSAIQRGSYNEQFF. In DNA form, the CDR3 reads TGTGCCAGCAGCGCGATCCAGCGGGGATCCTACAATGAGCAGTTCTTC. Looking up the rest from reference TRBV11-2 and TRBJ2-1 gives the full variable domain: EAGVAQSPRYKIIEKRQSVAFWCNPISGHATLYWYQQILGQGPKLLIQFQNNGVVDDSQLPKDRFSAERLKGVDSTLKIQPAKLEDSAVYLCASSAIQRGSYNEQFFGPGTRLTVL.

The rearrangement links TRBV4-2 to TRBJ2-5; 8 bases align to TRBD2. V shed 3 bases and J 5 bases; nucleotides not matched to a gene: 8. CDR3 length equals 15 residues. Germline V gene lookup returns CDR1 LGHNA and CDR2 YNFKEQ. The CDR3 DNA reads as TGTGCCAGCAGCCATGACGGGGGGGCTGGGGAGACCCAGTACTTC. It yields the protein CASSHDGGAGETQYF.

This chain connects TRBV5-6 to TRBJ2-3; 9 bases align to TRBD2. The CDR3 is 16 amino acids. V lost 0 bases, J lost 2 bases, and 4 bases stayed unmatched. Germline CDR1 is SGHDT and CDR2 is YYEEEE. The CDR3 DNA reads TGTGCCAGCAGCTTGGGGATAGCGGGGGACACAGATACGCAGTATTTT. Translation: CASSLGIAGDTDTQYF.